These 10 T cell receptor beta chains were sequenced from one sample in a study of blood T cell repertoires in COVID-19. TCRdb's table, derived via immunoSEQ multiplex PCR, lists solely in-frame clones and lacks some. The sample records 380,000 or so clones, roughly 90% being singletons. Sequencing input: peripheral blood. The receptors stem from a man aged 40-49 years with acute or convalescent COVID-19.

This chain links TRBV5-1 with TRBJ1-6; D remains unclear. The V end was cut by 2 bases, the J end by 5 bases, with 8 bases between. The germline V gene encodes CDR1 SGHRS and CDR2 YFSETQ. The CDR3 is made up of 14 amino acids. The CDR3 here is CASSLQPDNSPLHF. In nucleotides, the CDR3 is TGCGCCAGCAGCTTACAGCCAGATAATTCACCCCTCCACTTT.

The chain recombines TRBV6-2 or TRBV6-3 with TRBJ2-2, with 11 positions matching TRBD1. V lost 5 bases to trimming and J lost 4 bases; unmatched junction nucleotides: 6. The germline V gene has CDR1 MNHEY and CDR2 SVGEGT. This CDR3 spans 16 amino acids. Written as DNA, the CDR3 is TGTGCCAGCAGTGGACCGGGACAGGGGGGCACCGGGGAGCTGTTTTTT. This sequence encodes CASSGPGQGGTGELFF.

The chain recombines TRBV3-1 (or the pseudogene TRBV3-2) with TRBJ2-1, with D perhaps TRBD2 (6 bases). Trimming removed 4 bases from V and 3 bases from J, with 10 bases in between. The CDR3 runs to 14 residues. Germline CDR1 LGHDT, CDR2 YNNKEL (reference sequence). The CDR3, as DNA: TGTGCCAGCAGCCGGGACTCACTCTACAATGAGCAGTTCTTC. This gives the protein CASSRDSLYNEQFF.

This clone showed up just a few times. The J gene is TRBJ2-3, the V gene TRBV29-1; 10 positions match TRBD1. Germline V gives CDR1 SQVTM, CDR2 ANQGSEA. This CDR3 region has 15 residues. J gave up 6 bases and V 2 bases, and 8 bases lay outside the gene matches. The CDR3 sequence is CSVERTGGARDTQYF. Written as DNA, the CDR3 is TGCAGCGTTGAACGGACAGGGGGGGCGCGGGATACGCAGTATTTT.

J is TRBJ2-3 and V is TRBV7-8, with 10 nucleotides matching TRBD2. CDR3 size: 16 residues. J lost 2 bases, V lost 2 bases, and 4 bases had no gene match. Germline CDR1 reads SGHVS; CDR2 reads FQNEAQ. This chain's CDR3 is CASSLLLAGVTDTQYF. As DNA, the CDR3 is TGTGCCAGCAGCTTACTGCTAGCGGGAGTCACAGATACGCAGTATTTT.

The chain is built from TRBV30 and TRBJ1-3, with D tentatively TRBD1 (6 bases). Trimming cost V 4 bases and J 4 bases, with 11 bases left between them. This CDR3 region has 13 residues. Germline V gene data show CDR1 as GTSNPN and CDR2 as SVGIG (reference sequence). The CDR3 sequence: CAWMGGRGNTIYF. CDR3 nucleotide sequence: TGTGCCTGGATGGGGGGGCGCGGAAACACCATATATTTT.

The J gene is TRBJ2-7, the V gene TRBV11-2; 12 nucleotides line up with TRBD2. Germline V lookup: CDR1 SGHAT, CDR2 FQNNGV. J lost 1 base, V lost 5 bases, and 9 bases had no gene match. The CDR3 length is 17 residues. CDR3 region: CASSPGLAGPDSYEQYF. CDR3 nucleotide sequence: TGTGCCAGCAGCCCAGGACTAGCGGGACCAGATTCCTACGAGCAGTACTTC. The full variable domain, its missing parts supplied by reference TRBV11-2 and TRBJ2-7, is EAGVAQSPRYKIIEKRQSVAFWCNPISGHATLYWYQQILGQGPKLLIQFQNNGVVDDSQLPKDRFSAERLKGVDSTLKIQPAKLEDSAVYLCASSPGLAGPDSYEQYFGPGTRLTVT.

This chain uses TRBV27 with TRBJ2-7, with 14 bases that match TRBD2. Germline V gene sequence: CDR1 MNHEY, CDR2 SMNVEV (reference sequence). The CDR3 extends over 14 amino acids. The J segment lost 7 bases and the V segment lost 6 bases, leaving 5 bases of the junction unmatched. The CDR3 here is CASRTGTSGSEQYF. In DNA, the CDR3 is TGTGCCAGCAGAACCGGGACTAGCGGGAGTGAGCAGTACTTC.

J is TRBJ2-5 and V is TRBV5-6; maybe TRBD1 (5 bases). From germline, CDR1 is SGHDT and CDR2 YYEEEE. The CDR3 totals 14 residues. Trimming removed 4 bases at V and 5 bases at J, with 15 bases between. The CDR3, as DNA: TGTGCCAGCAGCCAGGGCCTGCGAGAGGAGACCCAGTACTTC. Amino acid sequence: CASSQGLREETQYF.

The rearrangement uses TRBV11-2 and TRBJ2-7, with 14 bases fitting TRBD2. The CDR3 spans 19 residues. Germline assignment: CDR1 SGHAT and CDR2 FQNNGV. With 4 bases clipped from V and 2 bases from J, the junction kept 13 bases outside the gene matches. For the CDR3, the DNA is TGTGCCAGCAGCTCCCTGCGGACTAGCGGGAGGCGGATACCCTACGAGCAGTACTTC. Amino acid sequence: CASSSLRTSGRRIPYEQYF.